The 14 T cell receptor beta chains reported below all come from one sample, sequenced in a study of OX40 agonist ivuxolimab in advanced cancers. The repertoire was sequenced with immunoSEQ multiplex PCR; TCRdb's copy has only in-frame clones and lacks some. The profile shows roughly 60,000 clones, roughly 85% of them singletons. The input for sequencing was CD4+ or CD8+ T cells sorted from blood, taken in a trial of the OX40 agonist ivuxolimab. The receptor source for this set is an adult with an advanced solid tumor such as melanoma, head and neck, liver or kidney cancer.

The chain combines TRBV28 with TRBJ2-1; possibly TRBD2 for D (5 bases). Germline V gives CDR1 MDHEN, CDR2 SYDVKM. The CDR3 is made up of 15 amino acids. V lost 7 bases to trimming and J lost 7 bases, with 20 bases between them. The CDR3 here is CASTLISTGWNEQFF. The DNA for the CDR3 is TGTGCCAGCACCCTTATTTCGACGGGGTGGAATGAGCAGTTCTTC.

V usage is TRBV30 and J usage is TRBJ1-1, with D tentatively TRBD1 (6 bases). V lost 2 bases and J 8 bases, leaving 18 bases between the germline ends. The CDR3 totals 14 residues. CDR1 GTSNPN and CDR2 SVGIG come from the germline V gene (reference sequence). The CDR3 reads CAWSKLRQGLEAFF. The CDR3 DNA is TGTGCCTGGAGTAAACTACGGCAGGGGTTAGAAGCTTTCTTT.

The V and J genes are TRBV28 and TRBJ2-4; D remains ambiguous. V dropped 3 bases and J dropped 4 bases, with 10 bases sitting between them. The CDR3 is made up of 14 amino acids. Germline CDR1 is MDHEN and CDR2 is SYDVKM. CDR3 sequence: CASSFDGQKNIQYF. In DNA, the CDR3 is TGTGCCAGCAGTTTTGATGGGCAGAAAAACATTCAGTACTTC.

The chain recombines TRBV28 with TRBJ1-2; no clear D gene. The length of the CDR3 is 13 residues. Between the trimmed V and J ends, which lost 1 base and 8 bases, there was a span of 11 bases. Germline CDR1 is MDHEN and CDR2 is SYDVKM. Here the CDR3 DNA reads TGTGCCAGCAGTTTATATTGGAGTGGAGGCTACACCTTC. It yields the protein CASSLYWSGGYTF.

The rearrangement uses TRBV5-4 and TRBJ2-7; 11 bases line up with TRBD2. Trimming removed 2 bases from V and 3 bases from J; junction bases left unmatched: 7. This CDR3 region has 16 residues. Germline V gives CDR1 SGHNT, CDR2 YYREEE (reference sequence). The CDR3 region has the DNA TGTGCCAGCAGCTTACCTCTTGGGACTAGCGGCTACGAGCAGTACTTC. The encoded protein is CASSLPLGTSGYEQYF.

This clone was observed once. CDR3 protein: CASSLGHTTNTEAFF. The CDR3 DNA reads as TGCGCCAGCAGCTTGGGGCATACAACGAACACTGAAGCTTTCTTT. This chain uses TRBV5-1 with TRBJ1-1; no reliable D call. This CDR3 has 15 residues. V lost 0 bases, J lost 1 base, and 10 bases lay in between. The germline gives CDR1 SGHRS, CDR2 YFSETQ.

The chain links TRBV28 to TRBJ2-2; 10 nucleotides match TRBD2. V gave up 7 bases and J gave up 3 bases; unmatched junction bases: 5. The CDR3 covers 15 residues. Germline loops: CDR1 MDHEN, CDR2 SYDVKM. The CDR3 loop reads CASIRAGGHTGELFF. The CDR3 region has the DNA TGTGCCAGCATTCGAGCGGGAGGGCACACCGGGGAGCTGTTTTTT.

The chain recombines TRBV6-6 with TRBJ1-1; tentatively, D is TRBD1 (5 bases). The V end lost 4 bases, the J end lost 1 base, and 10 bases lay between the germline ends. Per germline, CDR1 MNHNY and CDR2 SVGAGI (reference sequence). The CDR3 sequence is 14 residues long. The CDR3 loop is CASSSADRNTEAFF. DNA for the CDR3: TGTGCCAGCAGTTCCGCTGACAGGAACACTGAAGCTTTCTTT.

This chain joins TRBV5-6 and TRBJ1-5; a possible D gene is TRBD1 (5 bases). V dropped 3 bases and J dropped 1 base, with 11 bases sitting between them. Germline-derived CDR1 and CDR2 are SGHDT and YYEEEE. There are 15 residues in the CDR3. DNA of the CDR3: TGTGCCAGCAGCTCAGGTGGGGGGAGCAATCAGCCCCAGCATTTT. It yields the protein CASSSGGGSNQPQHF.

The genes are TRBV29-1 and TRBJ2-7; D possibly corresponds to TRBD1 (6 bases). The CDR3 sequence is 12 residues long. CDR1 and CDR2 (germline): SQVTM, ANQGSEA. V shed 4 bases and J shed 4 bases, with 11 bases lying between them. The CDR3 spells CSVATGPYEQYF. The CDR3 coding sequence is TGCAGCGTTGCGACAGGACCGTACGAGCAGTACTTC.

The genes are TRBV11-3 and TRBJ2-7; 14 nucleotides align to TRBD2. Germline assignment: CDR1 SGHNT and CDR2 YENEEA. The CDR3 has 17 residues. The junction had 11 bases not matched to a gene; V was cut back by 5 bases and J by 5 bases. The CDR3 sequence: CASSPWTSGRPLNEQYF. CDR3 bases: TGTGCCAGCAGCCCATGGACTAGCGGGAGGCCCCTCAACGAGCAGTACTTC. Based on the CDR3 plus reference TRBV11-3 and TRBJ2-7, the full variable domain is EAGVVQSPRYKIIEKKQPVAFWCNPISGHNTLYWYLQNLGQGPELLIRYENEEAVDDSQLPKDRFSAERLKGVDSTLKIQPAELGDSAVYLCASSPWTSGRPLNEQYFGPGTRLTVT.

This sequence joins TRBV5-4 and TRBJ1-1; D is perhaps TRBD1 (6 bases). CDR1 SGHNT and CDR2 YYREEE come from the germline V gene (reference sequence). Trimming took off 3 bases at V and 3 bases at J, with 9 bases between the two ends. This CDR3 comprises 13 residues. CDR3 nucleotide sequence: TGTGCCAGCAGCTGGAGGGGGGACACTGAAGCTTTCTTT. The encoded protein is CASSWRGDTEAFF.

The rearrangement joins TRBV5-1 to TRBJ1-1, with 7 bases aligning to TRBD1. J was trimmed by 1 base and V by 5 bases; bases with no gene match: 5. CDR1 is SGHRS, CDR2 YFSETQ, per germline. The CDR3 is made up of 14 amino acids. In DNA form, the CDR3 reads TGCGCCAGCAGGCTCGGGACAGCGAACACTGAAGCTTTCTTT. This gives the protein CASRLGTANTEAFF. The full variable domain, completed using reference TRBV5-1 and TRBJ1-1, is KAGVTQTPRYLIKTRGQQVTLSCSPISGHRSVSWYQQTPGQGLQFLFEYFSETQRNKGNFPGRFSGRQFSNSRSEMNVSTLELGDSALYLCASRLGTANTEAFFGQGTRLTVV.

The chain carries TRBV5-1 and TRBJ2-1; TRBD2 aligns across 8 bases. V shed 0 bases, J shed 3 bases, and the junction held 2 bases outside the gene matches. This CDR3 has 15 amino acids. Germline loops: CDR1 SGHRS, CDR2 YFSETQ. The CDR3 loop reads CASSLETSVYNEQFF. The CDR3 DNA follows: TGCGCCAGCAGCTTGGAGACTAGCGTCTACAATGAGCAGTTCTTC.